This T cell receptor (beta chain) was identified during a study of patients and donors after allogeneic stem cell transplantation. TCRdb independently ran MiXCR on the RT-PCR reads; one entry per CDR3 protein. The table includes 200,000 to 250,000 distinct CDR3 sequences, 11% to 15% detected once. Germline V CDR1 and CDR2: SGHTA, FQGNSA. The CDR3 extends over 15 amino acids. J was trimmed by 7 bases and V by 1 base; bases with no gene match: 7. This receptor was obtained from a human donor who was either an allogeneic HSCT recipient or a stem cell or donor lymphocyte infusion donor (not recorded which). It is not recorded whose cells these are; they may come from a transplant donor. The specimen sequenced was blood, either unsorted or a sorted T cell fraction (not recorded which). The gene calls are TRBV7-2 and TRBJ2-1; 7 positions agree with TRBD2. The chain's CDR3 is CASSLGLAGLNEQFF. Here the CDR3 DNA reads TGTGCCAGCAGCTTAGGACTAGCTGGACTTAATGAGCAGTTCTTC.